A single sample is the source of the 27 T cell receptor beta chains below, sequenced in a study of blood T cell repertoires in COVID-19. Sequencing was performed with immunoSEQ multiplex PCR; in TCRdb, only in-frame clones are kept and a portion is missing. This table holds approximately 90,000 clones, about nine tenths found once. What was sequenced was peripheral blood. These receptor sequences come from a woman older than 75 with acute or convalescent COVID-19.

The chain employs TRBV6-2 or TRBV6-3 and TRBJ2-2, with 7 bases identical to TRBD2. Germline V gene data show CDR1 as MNHEY and CDR2 as SVGEGT. After removal of 4 bases from V and 2 bases from J, the junction contained 4 bases not matched to a gene. The CDR3 totals 15 residues. The CDR3: CASSSTGGNTGELFF. In DNA form, the CDR3 reads TGTGCCAGCAGTTCGACGGGAGGAAACACCGGGGAGCTGTTTTTT.

V usage is TRBV19 and J usage is TRBJ1-3; D is undetermined. Germline CDR1 LNHDA, CDR2 SQIVND (reference sequence). The V and J ends lost 3 bases and 0 bases respectively, with 6 bases between them. The CDR3 has 14 residues. CDR3 sequence reads: CASSIYPSGNTIYF. CDR3 sequence (DNA): TGTGCCAGTAGTATCTACCCCTCTGGAAACACCATATATTTT.

The chain joins TRBV19 to TRBJ2-7, with 7 bases lining up with TRBD2. Trimming took 6 bases from V and 1 from J; bases not matched to a gene: 3. Germline CDR1 reads LNHDA; CDR2 reads SQIVND (reference sequence). This CDR3 is 13 amino acids long. Here the CDR3 reads CASSRDYSYEQYF. For the CDR3, the DNA is TGTGCCAGTAGCAGGGACTATTCCTACGAGCAGTACTTC.

The chain carries TRBV5-1 and TRBJ1-1; 7 bases line up with TRBD1. Germline V gene data show CDR1 as SGHRS and CDR2 as YFSETQ. With 5 bases clipped from V and 6 bases from J, the junction kept 16 bases outside the gene matches. The CDR3 is 16 amino acids. The DNA for the CDR3 is TGCGCCAGCAGGCCGGTGACAGGGCCTGGAGTCCCTGAAGCTTTCTTT. As protein: CASRPVTGPGVPEAFF. Variable domain in full (rest from reference TRBV5-1 and TRBJ1-1): KAGVTQTPRYLIKTRGQQVTLSCSPISGHRSVSWYQQTPGQGLQFLFEYFSETQRNKGNFPGRFSGRQFSNSRSEMNVSTLELGDSALYLCASRPVTGPGVPEAFFGQGTRLTVV.

This chain uses TRBV5-1 with TRBJ2-1; TRBD1 aligns across 7 bases. J gave up 8 bases and V 4 bases, and 12 bases lay outside the gene matches. The CDR3 covers 15 residues. Germline CDR1 and CDR2: SGHRS and YFSETQ. The CDR3 loop is CASSPLVDRADEQFF. In DNA form, the CDR3 reads TGCGCCAGCAGCCCCCTTGTTGACAGGGCTGATGAGCAGTTCTTC.

The chain employs TRBV7-3 and TRBJ1-1, with 7 bases fitting TRBD1. Per the germline V gene, CDR1 is SGHTA and CDR2 is FQGTGA. V gave up 5 bases and J gave up 1 base; unmatched junction bases: 4. The CDR3 sequence is 14 residues long. This CDR3 is CASSPTGRNTEAFF. The CDR3 DNA follows: TGTGCCAGCAGCCCGACAGGGAGGAACACTGAAGCTTTCTTT.

The V and J genes are TRBV30 and TRBJ2-1; 10 bases align to TRBD2. Germline loops: CDR1 GTSNPN, CDR2 SVGIG (reference sequence). CDR3 size: 15 residues. The trim removed 4 bases at V and 4 bases at J, leaving 7 bases unmatched. CDR3 protein: CAWNKLAGPYNEQFF. In DNA form, the CDR3 reads TGTGCCTGGAACAAACTAGCGGGGCCTTACAATGAGCAGTTCTTC.

J is TRBJ2-1 and V is TRBV7-9; D may be TRBD2 (6 bases). CDR3 size: 13 residues. Germline V gene sequence: CDR1 SEHNR, CDR2 FQNEAQ (reference sequence). V shed 1 base and J shed 15 bases, with 16 bases lying between them. In DNA, the CDR3 is TGTGCCAGCAGCTTAGGGGCCCCGGGACTGCGGTTCTTC. It is translated as CASSLGAPGLRFF.

This chain connects TRBV27 to TRBJ2-5; tentatively, D is TRBD2 (7 bases). Germline V gene lookup returns CDR1 MNHEY and CDR2 SMNVEV (reference sequence). This CDR3 region has 13 residues. Trimming left V 6 bases short and J 4 bases short, with 12 bases between. The CDR3 bases are TGTGCCAGCAGAACAGGGAGGGGAGAGACCCAGTACTTC. Translated: CASRTGRGETQYF.

The CDR3 is CASSVSGEVYEQYF. In DNA, the CDR3 is TGTGCCAGCAGCGTGTCAGGGGAAGTCTACGAGCAGTACTTC. V usage is TRBV9 and J usage is TRBJ2-7; perhaps TRBD1 as D (6 bases). With 2 bases removed from V and 3 bases from J, the gap between germline ends came to 12 bases. Germline V gene data show CDR1 as SGDLS and CDR2 as YYNGEE. This CDR3 spans 14 amino acids.

The rearrangement joins TRBV6-5 to TRBJ2-7, with 9 bases identical to TRBD1. Per the germline V gene, CDR1 is MNHEY and CDR2 is SVGAGI. After removal of 5 bases from V and 3 bases from J, the junction contained 8 bases not matched to a gene. The CDR3 has 15 residues. The CDR3 nucleotides read TGTGCCAGCAGTACCGGGACAGGGTCTCTCTACGAGCAGTACTTC. Translated, it gives CASSTGTGSLYEQYF.

The chain links TRBV5-1 to TRBJ1-1; D perhaps matches TRBD1 (5 bases). Germline V lookup: CDR1 SGHRS, CDR2 YFSETQ. The CDR3 is 15 residues long. Trimming removed 4 bases at V and 2 bases at J, with 15 bases between. Here the CDR3 DNA reads TGCGCCAGCAGCCAAGGGGCGCTTGGAAACACTGAAGCTTTCTTT. Residues: CASSQGALGNTEAFF.

This rearrangement joins TRBV30 to TRBJ2-1, with a weak D call TRBD2 (6 bases). CDR1 and CDR2 (germline): GTSNPN, SVGIG (reference sequence). Trimming cost V 3 bases and J 10 bases, with 22 bases left between them. This CDR3 contains 15 residues. CDR3 DNA: TGTGCCTGGAGACACGAACCGGGACTTTCTTTAGAGCAGTTCTTC. Its translation: CAWRHEPGLSLEQFF.

The J gene is TRBJ2-1, the V gene TRBV6-5, with TRBD2 matching over 9 bases. Looked up from germline, CDR1 is MNHEY and CDR2 is SVGAGI. The CDR3 consists of 15 residues. J lost 0 bases, V lost 10 bases, and 7 bases had no gene match. The CDR3 DNA reads TGTGCCACCGGAACTAGCGGGCCCTCCTACAATGAGCAGTTCTTC. This encodes CATGTSGPSYNEQFF.

The chain links TRBV7-8 to TRBJ2-3, with D possibly TRBD2 on 7 matching bases. Germline V gene sequence: CDR1 SGHVS, CDR2 FQNEAQ. The V and J ends lost 1 base and 2 bases respectively, with 16 bases between them. The CDR3 has 17 amino acids. CDR3 nucleotides: TGTGCCAGCAGCTTAGACGAGGGGGGGCCTCTCACAGATACGCAGTATTTT. Translating gives CASSLDEGGPLTDTQYF.

The rearrangement joins TRBV2 to TRBJ2-7; D might be TRBD1 (6 bases). From germline, CDR1 is SNHLY and CDR2 FYNNEI. There are 13 residues in the CDR3. Trimming removed 3 bases from V and 2 bases from J, with 8 bases in between. The CDR3 protein is CASSDRGAYEQYF. The CDR3 region has the DNA TGTGCCAGCAGTGACAGGGGCGCCTACGAGCAGTACTTC.

V and J are TRBV7-3 and TRBJ2-2, with D tentatively TRBD2 (5 bases). CDR3 size: 16 residues. Germline V gene lookup returns CDR1 SGHTA and CDR2 FQGTGA. The V gene lost 2 bases and the J gene lost 2 bases, with 12 bases spanning the gap. The CDR3 bases are TGTGCCAGCAGCTTATTCCGGGCTAGCAACACCGGGGAGCTGTTTTTT. This gives the protein CASSLFRASNTGELFF.

The V gene is TRBV6-5, the J gene TRBJ2-7, with TRBD2 as a possible D gene (5 bases). Deletions cut 3 bases from V and 1 base from J, with 10 bases between. CDR1 MNHEY and CDR2 SVGAGI come from the germline V gene. This CDR3 has 14 amino acids. CDR3 region: CASSYDRESYEQYF. The CDR3 DNA reads as TGTGCCAGCAGTTATGATCGGGAATCCTACGAGCAGTACTTC.

This sequence joins TRBV5-6 and TRBJ1-2; D gene unclear. This CDR3 is built from 14 residues. CDR1 is SGHDT and CDR2 is YYEEEE in the germline V gene. Trimming cost V 3 bases and J 4 bases, with 13 bases left between them. The CDR3 nucleotides read TGTGCCAGCAGCTCGAGGACGGGGAGCTATGGCTACACCTTC. Protein: CASSSRTGSYGYTF. The variable domain in full, with the rest retrieved from reference TRBV5-6 and TRBJ1-2, is DAGVTQSPTHLIKTRGQQVTLRCSPKSGHDTVSWYQQALGQGPQFIFQYYEEEERQRGNFPDRFSGHQFPNYSSELNVNALLLGDSALYLCASSSRTGSYGYTFGSGTRLTVV.

The chain carries TRBV3-1 (or the pseudogene TRBV3-2) and TRBJ2-2; D ambiguous. Trimming removed 4 bases from V and 4 bases from J, with 16 bases in between. Germline V gene sequence: CDR1 LGHDT, CDR2 YNNKEL (reference sequence). The CDR3 is 16 amino acids. As DNA, the CDR3 is TGTGCCAGCAGCCGGAGAAGCCCCGCCGGCACCGGGGAGCTGTTTTTT. Residues: CASSRRSPAGTGELFF.

The chain couples TRBV7-6 to TRBJ1-3; D unclear. V was pared by 5 bases and J by 0 bases, with 11 bases between. Germline values: CDR1 SGHVS, CDR2 FNYEAQ. This CDR3 has 15 amino acids. CDR3 region: CASSPSVFSGNTIYF. The CDR3 bases are TGTGCCAGCAGCCCCTCCGTTTTCTCTGGAAACACCATATATTTT. Full variable domain (remainder filled in from reference TRBV7-6 and TRBJ1-3): GAGVSQSPRYKVTKRGQDVALRCDPISGHVSLYWYRQALGQGPEFLTYFNYEAQQDKSGLPNDRFSAERPEGSISTLTIQRTEQRDSAMYRCASSPSVFSGNTIYFGEGSWLTVV.

This chain connects TRBV15 to TRBJ1-5; 12 nucleotides align to TRBD1. The CDR3 contains 16 residues. Trimming at V came to 6 bases and at J to 4 bases, leaving 7 bases not matched to a gene. Germline V lookup: CDR1 LNHNV, CDR2 YYDKDF (reference sequence). The CDR3 is CATRNPGQGANQPQHF. In nucleotides, the CDR3 is TGTGCCACCAGAAACCCGGGACAGGGGGCAAATCAGCCCCAGCATTTT. The full variable domain, completed using reference TRBV15 and TRBJ1-5, is DAMVIQNPRYQVTQFGKPVTLSCSQTLNHNVMYWYQQKSSQAPKLLFHYYDKDFNNEADTPDNFQSRRPNTSFCFLDIRSPGLGDTAMYLCATRNPGQGANQPQHFGDGTRLSIL.

The chain joins TRBV28 to TRBJ1-5; 11 bases line up with TRBD1. V trimming: 5 bases; J trimming: 4 bases; junction bases outside the gene matches: 7. The CDR3 is made up of 16 amino acids. Germline CDR1 reads MDHEN; CDR2 reads SYDVKM. CDR3 sequence: CASSDEGQGGNQPQHF. The CDR3 nucleotides are TGTGCCAGCAGTGATGAGGGACAGGGGGGTAATCAGCCCCAGCATTTT.

The CDR3 bases are TGTGCCATCAGGGGGGCGAGCTCCTACAATGAGCAGTTCTTC. It encodes CAIRGASSYNEQFF. The chain uses TRBV10-3 and TRBJ2-1, with D possibly matching TRBD1 (6 bases). V was pared by 6 bases and J by 0 bases, with 9 bases between. The CDR3 totals 14 residues. Per germline, CDR1 ENHRY and CDR2 SYGVKD.

For this clone: Other DNA sequences from this sample encode an identical CDR3 as well. The gene calls are TRBV27 and TRBJ1-5; D not certain. Trimming pared 2 bases from V and 6 bases from J, leaving 8 bases between. The CDR3 has 13 residues. Germline CDR1 is MNHEY and CDR2 is SMNVEV (reference sequence). CDR3 DNA sequence: TGTGCCAGCAGTTTAGGAGCCAGTCAGCCCCAGCATTTT. Its protein is CASSLGASQPQHF.

The rearrangement uses TRBV9 and TRBJ2-7; the D is unclear. Germline V gene sequence: CDR1 SGDLS, CDR2 YYNGEE. The CDR3 is 14 residues long. V lost 0 bases and J 0 bases, leaving 7 bases between the germline ends. The CDR3 is CASSVEFGSYEQYF. CDR3 DNA sequence: TGTGCCAGCAGCGTAGAATTCGGCTCCTACGAGCAGTACTTC.

The rearrangement joins TRBV6-9 to TRBJ1-1, with D unresolved. V lost 6 bases and J lost 3, with 14 bases in between. The CDR3 covers 14 residues. CDR1 and CDR2 from the germline V gene are MNHGY and SVAAGI. CDR3 sequence reads: CASRPPEVHTEAFF. CDR3 DNA: TGTGCCAGCAGACCCCCCGAGGTGCACACTGAAGCTTTCTTT.